A single TCR beta chain is shown here with its context. The germline gives CDR1 MGHDK, CDR2 SYGVNS. The CDR3 is made up of 16 amino acids. The V gene end was trimmed by 8 bases and the J gene end by 10 bases; junction bases not matched to a gene: 11. These data come from a study of T cell changes during pregnancy in multiple sclerosis. Libraries were prepared by immunoSEQ multiplex PCR; TCRdb keeps only in-frame clonotypes and omits some of them. The table lists about 43,000 clones, more than 75% of them singletons. The gene calls are TRBV25-1 and TRBJ2-1, with 16 bases matching TRBD2. The TCR comes from a female donor with multiple sclerosis, enrolled in a pregnancy study. Source material: PBMCs (not recorded whether the cells were cultured). Here the CDR3 reads CASGVGGLAGGGEQFF. The CDR3 DNA is TGTGCCAGCGGGGTAGGGGGACTAGCGGGAGGGGGCGAGCAGTTCTTC.